The clone carrying this T cell receptor (beta chain) appeared a few times. Its antigen is as yet unknown. The ends were cut back, 4 bases at V and 2 bases at J, with 14 bases in the middle. Germline CDR1 and CDR2: SGHVS and FQNEAQ. The CDR3 spans 16 residues. This sample is part of a study of T cells in Graves' hyperthyroidism and ophthalmopathy. Study in general: Blood from the periphery was taken at initial diagnosis, before any treatment. Study-level results: Blood also contained most expanded thyroid clonotypes above 0.001.

The TCR beta CDR3 regions underwent amplification using RNA transcripts as the source. RT-PCR in the first round (using the HTBI primer set) targeted the TCR CDR3. TCRdb itself ran the multiplex PCR reads through MiXCR, one entry per CDR3 protein. The sample has 730,000 or so distinct CDR3 sequences, about 17% seen once. The rearrangement links TRBV7-8 to TRBJ2-2, with D perhaps TRBD2 (7 bases). The sample comprised blood. The receptor's source is a woman aged 50 to 60 with Graves' hyperthyroidism that later progressed to Graves' ophthalmopathy. The CDR3: CASSSGGRVNTGELFF. The CDR3 DNA follows: TGTGCCAGCAGCTCCGGGGGGCGGGTTAACACCGGGGAGCTGTTTTTT. Full variable domain (missing parts from reference TRBV7-8 and TRBJ2-2): GAGVSQSPRYKVAKRGQDVALRCDPISGHVSLFWYQQALGQGPEFLTYFQNEAQLDKSGLPSDRFFAERPEGSVSTLKIQRTQQEDSAVYLCASSSGGRVNTGELFFGEGSRLTVL.